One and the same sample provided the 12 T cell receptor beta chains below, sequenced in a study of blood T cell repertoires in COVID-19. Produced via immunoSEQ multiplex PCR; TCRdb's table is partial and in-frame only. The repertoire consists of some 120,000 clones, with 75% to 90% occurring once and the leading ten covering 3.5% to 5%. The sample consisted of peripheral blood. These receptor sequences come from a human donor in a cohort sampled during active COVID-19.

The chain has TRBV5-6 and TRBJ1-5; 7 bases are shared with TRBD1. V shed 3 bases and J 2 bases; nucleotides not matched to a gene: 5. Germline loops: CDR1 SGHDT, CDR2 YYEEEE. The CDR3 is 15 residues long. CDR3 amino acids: CASSWAGTGNQPQHF. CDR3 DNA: TGTGCCAGCAGCTGGGCCGGGACAGGCAATCAGCCCCAGCATTTT. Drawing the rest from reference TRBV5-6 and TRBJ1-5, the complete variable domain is DAGVTQSPTHLIKTRGQQVTLRCSPKSGHDTVSWYQQALGQGPQFIFQYYEEEERQRGNFPDRFSGHQFPNYSSELNVNALLLGDSALYLCASSWAGTGNQPQHFGDGTRLSIL.

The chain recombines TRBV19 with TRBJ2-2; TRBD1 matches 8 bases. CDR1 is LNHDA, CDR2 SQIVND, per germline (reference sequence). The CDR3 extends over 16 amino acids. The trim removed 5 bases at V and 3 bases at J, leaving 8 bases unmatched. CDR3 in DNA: TGTGCCAGTAGTCTTCGGACAGGGCGGGACACCGGGGAGCTGTTTTTT. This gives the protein CASSLRTGRDTGELFF.

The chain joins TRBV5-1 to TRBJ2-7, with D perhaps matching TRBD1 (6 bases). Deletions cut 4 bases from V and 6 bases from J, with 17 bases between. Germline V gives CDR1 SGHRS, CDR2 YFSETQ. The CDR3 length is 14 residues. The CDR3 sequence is CASSPQGGETEQYF. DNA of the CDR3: TGCGCCAGCAGCCCACAGGGCGGAGAGACCGAGCAGTACTTC.

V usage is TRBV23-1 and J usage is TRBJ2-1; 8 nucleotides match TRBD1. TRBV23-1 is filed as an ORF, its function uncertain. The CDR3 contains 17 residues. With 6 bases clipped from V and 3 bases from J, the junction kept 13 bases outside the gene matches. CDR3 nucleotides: TGCGCCAGCAGCCCTCGGTGGGGACAGGCCCTCTACAATGAGCAGTTCTTC. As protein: CASSPRWGQALYNEQFF.

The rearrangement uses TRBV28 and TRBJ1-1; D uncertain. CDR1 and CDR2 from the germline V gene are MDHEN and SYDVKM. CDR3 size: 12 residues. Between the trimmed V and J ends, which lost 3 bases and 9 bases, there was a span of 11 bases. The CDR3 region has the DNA TGTGCCAGCAGTTTCGGTTGGAGTAAAGCTTTCTTT. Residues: CASSFGWSKAFF.

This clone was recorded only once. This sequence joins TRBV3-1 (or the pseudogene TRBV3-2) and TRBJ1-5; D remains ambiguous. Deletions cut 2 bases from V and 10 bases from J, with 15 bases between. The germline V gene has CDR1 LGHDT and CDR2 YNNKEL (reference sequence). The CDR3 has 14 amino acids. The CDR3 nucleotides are TGTGCCAGCAGCCAAAGCCGACGGGGAGAACCCCAGCATTTT. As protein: CASSQSRRGEPQHF.

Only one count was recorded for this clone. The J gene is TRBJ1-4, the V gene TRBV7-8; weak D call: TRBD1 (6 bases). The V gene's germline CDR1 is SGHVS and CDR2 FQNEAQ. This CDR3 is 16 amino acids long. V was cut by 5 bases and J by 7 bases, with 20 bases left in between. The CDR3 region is CASSLREGGVGEKLFF. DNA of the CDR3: TGTGCCAGCAGCCTCCGGGAAGGGGGGGTCGGTGAAAAACTGTTTTTT.

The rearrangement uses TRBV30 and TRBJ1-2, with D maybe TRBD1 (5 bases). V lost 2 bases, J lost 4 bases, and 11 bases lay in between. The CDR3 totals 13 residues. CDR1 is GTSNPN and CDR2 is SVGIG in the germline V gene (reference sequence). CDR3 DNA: TGTGCCTGGAGTTCAGGGTGGCGCTATGGCTACACCTTC. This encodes CAWSSGWRYGYTF. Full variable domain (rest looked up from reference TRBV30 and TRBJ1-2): SQTIHQWPATLVQPVGSPLSLECTVEGTSNPNLYWYRQAAGRGLQLLFYSVGIGQISSEVPQNLSASRPQDRQFILSSKKLLLSDSGFYLCAWSSGWRYGYTFGSGTRLTVV.

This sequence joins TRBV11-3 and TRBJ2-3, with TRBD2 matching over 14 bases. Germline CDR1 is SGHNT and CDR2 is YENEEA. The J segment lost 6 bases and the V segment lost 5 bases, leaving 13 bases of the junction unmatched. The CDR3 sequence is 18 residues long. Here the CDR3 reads CASSPKGLAGASLDTQYF. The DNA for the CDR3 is TGTGCCAGCAGCCCCAAGGGACTAGCGGGAGCCTCCCTGGATACGCAGTATTTT.

CDR3 DNA sequence: TGCGCCAGCAGCTTGCGGGGGGCGGCTTTGAACACCGGGGAGCTGTTTTTT. Amino acid sequence: CASSLRGAALNTGELFF. The V gene is TRBV5-1, the J gene TRBJ2-2; D perhaps matches TRBD2 (7 bases). V lost 1 base, J lost 1 base, and 14 bases lay in between. Germline CDR1 and CDR2: SGHRS and YFSETQ. This CDR3 comprises 17 residues.

In DNA, the CDR3 is TGTGCCAGCAGCTTAGGCCCAGCGGGGGGGGCGGAGCGACAGTATTTT. Amino acids: CASSLGPAGGAERQYF. The chain couples TRBV7-2 to TRBJ2-3; 10 bases are shared with TRBD2. CDR1 is SGHTA, CDR2 FQGNSA, per germline. The CDR3 is 16 residues long. Unmatched junction bases numbered 13, after V lost 1 base and J lost 12 bases.

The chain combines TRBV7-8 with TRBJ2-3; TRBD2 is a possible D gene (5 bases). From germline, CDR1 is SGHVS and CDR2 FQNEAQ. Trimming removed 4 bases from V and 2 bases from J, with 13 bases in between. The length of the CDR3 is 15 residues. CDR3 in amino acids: CASSSQRSHTDTQYF. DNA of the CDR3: TGTGCCAGCAGCTCCCAGCGGTCCCACACAGATACGCAGTATTTT.